Many counts were recorded for the clone carrying this T cell receptor (beta chain). The read falls 3 residues short of the CDR3 end, and the missing part is taken from the germline J gene. This entry belongs to a study of T cell clonality in common variable immunodeficiency. V was pared by 1 base and J by 0 bases, with 7 bases between. Germline V CDR1 and CDR2: WNHNN, SYGVQD (reference sequence). The CDR3 loop spans 15 amino acids. Generated by immunoSEQ multiplex PCR, the TCRdb table keeps only in-frame clones and is missing some. This sample comprises fewer than 75,000 clones, none seen once only. Sequencing was done on a sample of peripheral blood mononuclear cells. The rearrangement links TRBV10-1 to TRBJ2-1, with D hard to call. The TCR comes from a person aged 18-69 years in good health. The CDR3 reads CASSEFPGSYNEQFF. CDR3 DNA, as far as it was read: TGCGCCAGCAGTGAGTTCCCAGGCTCCTACAATGAG.